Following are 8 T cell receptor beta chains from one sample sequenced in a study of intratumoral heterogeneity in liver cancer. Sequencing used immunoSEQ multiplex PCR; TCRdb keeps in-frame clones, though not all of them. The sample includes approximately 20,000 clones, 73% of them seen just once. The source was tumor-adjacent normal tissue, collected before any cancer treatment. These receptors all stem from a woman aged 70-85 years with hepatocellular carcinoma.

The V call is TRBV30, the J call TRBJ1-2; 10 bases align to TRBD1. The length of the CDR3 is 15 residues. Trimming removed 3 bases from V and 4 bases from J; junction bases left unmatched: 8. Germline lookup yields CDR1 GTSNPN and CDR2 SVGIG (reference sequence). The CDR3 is CAWSPDRGDVYGYTF. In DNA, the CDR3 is TGTGCCTGGAGCCCGGACAGGGGGGACGTCTATGGCTACACCTTC.

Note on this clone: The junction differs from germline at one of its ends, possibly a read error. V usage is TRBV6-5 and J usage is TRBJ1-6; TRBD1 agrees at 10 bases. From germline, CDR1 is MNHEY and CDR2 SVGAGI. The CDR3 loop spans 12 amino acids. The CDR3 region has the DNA TGTGCCAGCAGTTCCCCCGGGACAGGGGCCCTCTTT. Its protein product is CASSSPGTGALF.

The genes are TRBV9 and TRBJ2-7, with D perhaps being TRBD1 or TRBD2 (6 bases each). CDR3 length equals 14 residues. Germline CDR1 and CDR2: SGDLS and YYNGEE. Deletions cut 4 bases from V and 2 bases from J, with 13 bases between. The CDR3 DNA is TGTGCCAGCAGCTCCCTCGGGGGCCCCTACGAGCAGTACTTC. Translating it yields CASSSLGGPYEQYF.

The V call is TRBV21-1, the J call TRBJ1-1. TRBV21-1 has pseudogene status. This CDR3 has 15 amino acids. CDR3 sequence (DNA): TGTGCCAGCAGCAAAGATAGGGCGCGGAACACTGAAGCTTTCTTT. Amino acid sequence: CASSKDRARNTEAFF.

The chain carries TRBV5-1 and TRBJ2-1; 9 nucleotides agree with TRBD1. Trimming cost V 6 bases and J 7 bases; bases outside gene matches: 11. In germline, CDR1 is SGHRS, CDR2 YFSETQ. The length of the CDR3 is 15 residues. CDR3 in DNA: TGCGCCAGCATAGCTTATGGACAGGGGAAAAATGAGCAGTTCTTC. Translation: CASIAYGQGKNEQFF.

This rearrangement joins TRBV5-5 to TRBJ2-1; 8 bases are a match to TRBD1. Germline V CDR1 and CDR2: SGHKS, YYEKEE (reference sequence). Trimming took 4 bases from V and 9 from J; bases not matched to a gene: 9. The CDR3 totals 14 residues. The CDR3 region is CASSRRTGSGEQFF. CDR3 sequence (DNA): TGTGCCAGCAGCCGCCGGACAGGGAGCGGTGAGCAGTTCTTC.

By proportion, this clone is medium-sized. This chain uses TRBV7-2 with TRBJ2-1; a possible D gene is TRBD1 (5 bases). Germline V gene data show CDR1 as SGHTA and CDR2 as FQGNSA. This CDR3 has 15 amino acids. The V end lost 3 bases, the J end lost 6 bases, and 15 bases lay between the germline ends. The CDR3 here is CASSFFSGSVNEQFF. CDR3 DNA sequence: TGTGCCAGCAGCTTCTTTTCAGGGTCGGTCAATGAGCAGTTCTTC.

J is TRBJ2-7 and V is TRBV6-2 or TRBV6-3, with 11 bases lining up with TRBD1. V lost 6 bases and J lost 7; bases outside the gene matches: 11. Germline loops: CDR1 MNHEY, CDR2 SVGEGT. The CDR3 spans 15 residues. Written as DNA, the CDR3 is TGTGCCAGCAGCCTGTCCGGGACAGGGGGGACGGAGCAGTACTTC. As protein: CASSLSGTGGTEQYF.